The rows below give T cell receptor beta chains drawn from one sample of a study of T-cell memory formation after mild COVID-19. TCRdb re-called the 5' RACE reads with MiXCR, one entry per CDR3 protein. The sample includes around 300,000 distinct CDR3 sequences, 15% to 20% seen only once; the top ten take 21%. The sample comprised PBMCs or a T cell subset sorted from them (not recorded which). The receptors were gathered from a man aged 18 to 29 who had mild COVID-19 (a few samples of this study predate the infection). Cell type and time point are not known. Both conserved end residues are part of each CDR3. D genes are given only for firm matches. A clone size is listed for some rows: how often the clone was seen (once, few, many), or a class if it is expanded.

clone size: .
V gene: TRBV18
J gene: TRBJ2-7
D gene: .
CDR3 DNA: TGTGCCAGCTCACCAGGCAGGGAAAAATTTTCCTACGAGCAGTACTTC
CDR3 protein: CASSPGREKFSYEQYF

clone size: few
V gene: TRBV9
J gene: TRBJ1-2
D gene: .
CDR3 DNA: TGTGCCAGCAGCGTCCTCCACTTGGGGGGGGGAACCTTC
CDR3 protein: CASSVLHLGGGTF

clone size: few
V gene: TRBV5-1
J gene: TRBJ2-5
D gene: .
CDR3 DNA: TGCGCCAGCAGCTTTCGGGGGTTGGAGACCCAGTACTTC
CDR3 protein: CASSFRGLETQYF

clone size: .
V gene: TRBV5-6
J gene: TRBJ2-6
D gene: .
CDR3 DNA: TGTGCCAGCACCCGGGACCGCCTCTTGGCCAACGTCCTGACTTTC
CDR3 protein: CASTRDRLLANVLTF

clone size: few
V gene: TRBV27
J gene: TRBJ1-2
D gene: .
CDR3 DNA: TGTGCCAGCAGTGACGCGCGTGGAAACTATGGCTACACCTTC
CDR3 protein: CASSDARGNYGYTF

clone size: few
V gene: TRBV18
J gene: TRBJ2-3
D gene: TRBD2
CDR3 DNA: TGTGCCAGCTCACCCCTCGATTGGACTAGCGGGGTTTATACAGATACGCAGTATTTT
CDR3 protein: CASSPLDWTSGVYTDTQYF

clone size: .
V gene: TRBV12-3/TRBV12-4
J gene: TRBJ1-1
D gene: .
CDR3 DNA: TGTGCCAGCAGCCAACTGACAGGTTTTGAAGCTTTCTTT
CDR3 protein: CASSQLTGFEAFF

clone size: .
V gene: TRBV27
J gene: TRBJ2-7
D gene: TRBD1
CDR3 DNA: TGTGCCAGCAGCTTTGACAGGGCCCCGTACGAGCAGTACTTC
CDR3 protein: CASSFDRAPYEQYF

clone size: few
V gene: TRBV7-9
J gene: TRBJ2-1
D gene: TRBD2
CDR3 DNA: TGTGCCAGCAGCTTGCGGGGGGCCGATAGGAATGAGCAGTTCTTC
CDR3 protein: CASSLRGADRNEQFF

clone size: .
V gene: TRBV4-2
J gene: TRBJ1-2
D gene: .
CDR3 DNA: TGTGCCAGCAGCCAAGAGGGCAGGGCCTATGGCTACACCTTC
CDR3 protein: CASSQEGRAYGYTF

clone size: many
V gene: TRBV7-3
J gene: TRBJ2-2
D gene: .
CDR3 DNA: TGTGCCAGCAGCCCAGGGGACACCGGGGAGCTGTTTTTT
CDR3 protein: CASSPGDTGELFF

clone size: .
V gene: TRBV15
J gene: TRBJ2-1
D gene: TRBD1
CDR3 DNA: TGTGCCACCAGGGCCGGGACAGGGGGTAATGAGCAGTTCTTC
CDR3 protein: CATRAGTGGNEQFF

clone size: .
V gene: TRBV20-1
J gene: TRBJ1-1
D gene: .
CDR3 DNA: TGCAGTGCTAGGGGACGGACGAACACTGAAGCTTTCTTT
CDR3 protein: CSARGRTNTEAFF

clone size: .
V gene: TRBV10-3
J gene: TRBJ1-5
D gene: .
CDR3 DNA: TGTGACATCAGTGTTGGGGGGGGTAATCAGCCCCAGCATTTT
CDR3 protein: CDISVGGGNQPQHF

clone size: few
V gene: TRBV3-2
J gene: TRBJ2-1
D gene: .
CDR3 DNA: TGTGCCAGCAGCCTGAGGGGCCCGGTTCATCCCAATGAGCAGTTCTTC
CDR3 protein: CASSLRGPVHPNEQFF

clone size: few
V gene: TRBV7-2
J gene: TRBJ2-5
D gene: TRBD2
CDR3 DNA: TGTGCCAGCAGCTTAGTTGGTGCGGGGGGAGAGACCCAGTACTTC
CDR3 protein: CASSLVGAGGETQYF

clone size: few
V gene: TRBV20-1
J gene: TRBJ2-2
D gene: TRBD2
CDR3 DNA: TGCAGTGCTAGACCCCTAGCGGCCGAAAACACCGGGGAGCTGTTTTTT
CDR3 protein: CSARPLAAENTGELFF

clone size: few
V gene: TRBV4-3
J gene: TRBJ1-1
D gene: .
CDR3 DNA: TGCGCCAGCAGCCAAGATTGGAACACTGAAGCTTTCTTT
CDR3 protein: CASSQDWNTEAFF

clone size: many
V gene: TRBV5-1
J gene: TRBJ1-2
D gene: .
CDR3 DNA: TGCGCCAGCAGCAGCGACACCTATGGCTACACCTTC
CDR3 protein: CASSSDTYGYTF

clone size: .
V gene: TRBV20-1
J gene: TRBJ2-1
D gene: TRBD2
CDR3 DNA: TGCAGTGCTTCCCCCGGACTAGCGGGGGGGGGTGAGCAGTTCTTC
CDR3 protein: CSASPGLAGGGEQFF

clone size: .
V gene: TRBV9
J gene: TRBJ1-1
D gene: .
CDR3 DNA: TGTGCCAGCAGCGTTAGTCCGGTGGACACTGAAGCTTTCTTT
CDR3 protein: CASSVSPVDTEAFF

clone size: few
V gene: TRBV21-1
J gene: TRBJ2-3
D gene: .
CDR3 DNA: TGTGCCAGCAGCAAACTGGGCTGGACAGATACGCAGTATTTT
CDR3 protein: CASSKLGWTDTQYF

clone size: few
V gene: TRBV5-1
J gene: TRBJ1-1
D gene: .
CDR3 DNA: TGCGCCAGCAGCTTGCGCGCAGGGAGGTTCACTGAAGCTTTCTTT
CDR3 protein: CASSLRAGRFTEAFF

clone size: .
V gene: TRBV11-2
J gene: TRBJ2-3
D gene: .
CDR3 DNA: TGTGCCAGCACCGATTTTGAGGCGGGCTTAATGGATACGCAGTATTTT
CDR3 protein: CASTDFEAGLMDTQYF

clone size: .
V gene: TRBV7-6
J gene: TRBJ1-2
D gene: .
CDR3 DNA: TGTGCCAGCAGCTTAGCGTCAGGGTTTTATGGCTACACCTTC
CDR3 protein: CASSLASGFYGYTF

clone size: few
V gene: TRBV18
J gene: TRBJ2-2
D gene: .
CDR3 DNA: TGTGCCAGCTCACCACCAAACCGGGACGCCGGGGAGCTGTTTTTT
CDR3 protein: CASSPPNRDAGELFF

clone size: few
V gene: TRBV5-5
J gene: TRBJ1-2
D gene: .
CDR3 DNA: TGTGCCAGCAGCGATCCCTCGCGATCTTTGGATGGCTACACCTTC
CDR3 protein: CASSDPSRSLDGYTF

clone size: few
V gene: TRBV5-1
J gene: TRBJ1-5
D gene: .
CDR3 DNA: TGCGCCAGCAGCGGGGGGCCAGGGGCGGAACAGCCCCAGCATTTT
CDR3 protein: CASSGGPGAEQPQHF

clone size: few
V gene: TRBV5-1
J gene: TRBJ1-1
D gene: .
CDR3 DNA: TGCGCCAGCCAAGGGGGGTTCCTTAACACTGAAGCTTTCTTT
CDR3 protein: CASQGGFLNTEAFF

clone size: .
V gene: TRBV5-1
J gene: TRBJ2-5
D gene: .
CDR3 DNA: TGCGCCAGCAGCCTCCCGCCGACAGGTCCGGGGGAGACCCAGTACTTC
CDR3 protein: CASSLPPTGPGETQYF

clone size: few
V gene: TRBV5-5
J gene: TRBJ1-5
D gene: .
CDR3 DNA: TGTGCCAGCAGGCCAGGAGTGGGCAATCAGCCCCAGCATTTT
CDR3 protein: CASRPGVGNQPQHF

clone size: few
V gene: TRBV2
J gene: TRBJ2-7
D gene: TRBD2
CDR3 DNA: TGTGCCAGCAGTGCCAGCGGGGTCTCCTACGAGCAGTACTTC
CDR3 protein: CASSASGVSYEQYF

clone size: few
V gene: TRBV7-2
J gene: TRBJ2-5
D gene: .
CDR3 DNA: TGTGCCAGCGGTCGAGACGAGACCCAGTACTTC
CDR3 protein: CASGRDETQYF

clone size: .
V gene: TRBV28
J gene: TRBJ1-5
D gene: TRBD1
CDR3 DNA: TGTGCCAGCAGTCAGACAGGGTCCCAGCATTTT
CDR3 protein: CASSQTGSQHF

clone size: few
V gene: TRBV24-1
J gene: TRBJ2-4
D gene: .
CDR3 DNA: TGTGCCAGCCAGGGGTTCGTGGGGGACATTCAGTACTTC
CDR3 protein: CASQGFVGDIQYF

clone size: .
V gene: TRBV5-6
J gene: TRBJ2-3
D gene: .
CDR3 DNA: TGTGCCAGCAGCGAGGGGGCAGATACGCAGTATTTT
CDR3 protein: CASSEGADTQYF

clone size: few
V gene: TRBV12-3/TRBV12-4
J gene: TRBJ2-5
D gene: TRBD1
CDR3 DNA: TGTGCCAGCAACCACAGGGGCGGAGAGACCCAGTACTTC
CDR3 protein: CASNHRGGETQYF

clone size: once
V gene: TRBV7-9
J gene: TRBJ1-5
D gene: TRBD1
CDR3 DNA: TGTGCCAGCAGTCTTACTTCCGGGACAGGGACGTCGGGCAATCAGCCCCAGCATTTT
CDR3 protein: CASSLTSGTGTSGNQPQHF

clone size: .
V gene: TRBV5-5
J gene: TRBJ1-2
D gene: TRBD1
CDR3 DNA: TGTGCCAGCAGCTCCGGGGCGCAGGGGGCTAGGGGCTACACCTTC
CDR3 protein: CASSSGAQGARGYTF

clone size: few
V gene: TRBV5-5
J gene: TRBJ1-2
D gene: .
CDR3 DNA: TGTGCCAGCGGGATGACAGCGAAAATCTATGGCTACACCTTC
CDR3 protein: CASGMTAKIYGYTF

clone size: few
V gene: TRBV3-1
J gene: TRBJ2-1
D gene: .
CDR3 DNA: TGTGCCAGCAGCCAAGACAGGGGGGGTTCCTACAATGAGCAGTTCTTC
CDR3 protein: CASSQDRGGSYNEQFF

clone size: .
V gene: TRBV7-3
J gene: TRBJ2-3
D gene: .
CDR3 DNA: TGTGCCAGCAGCTTAACCAGGGGCAGCGCAGATACGCAGTATTTT
CDR3 protein: CASSLTRGSADTQYF

clone size: few
V gene: TRBV5-1
J gene: TRBJ2-3
D gene: TRBD1
CDR3 DNA: TGCGCCAGCAGCCCTGGCGCAGGGGGCCCCTCGGATACGCAGTATTTT
CDR3 protein: CASSPGAGGPSDTQYF

clone size: few
V gene: TRBV19
J gene: TRBJ1-1
D gene: .
CDR3 DNA: TGTGCCAGCCGAGGCGAGCGGGGGAACACTGAAGCTTTCTTT
CDR3 protein: CASRGERGNTEAFF

clone size: few
V gene: TRBV7-2
J gene: TRBJ1-2
D gene: .
CDR3 DNA: TGTGCCAGCAGCTTAGAGGGCCAGACTTTCTATGGCTACACCTTC
CDR3 protein: CASSLEGQTFYGYTF

clone size: .
V gene: TRBV5-1
J gene: TRBJ2-3
D gene: TRBD1
CDR3 DNA: TGCGCCAGCAGCTTGGTAGGGACAGGGGCAGATACGCAGTATTTT
CDR3 protein: CASSLVGTGADTQYF

clone size: few
V gene: TRBV5-5
J gene: TRBJ2-5
D gene: .
CDR3 DNA: TGTGCCAGCAGTTTGGCTCAGATCCAAGAGACCCAGTACTTC
CDR3 protein: CASSLAQIQETQYF

clone size: .
V gene: TRBV6-1
J gene: TRBJ1-5
D gene: .
CDR3 DNA: TGTGCCAGCAGTGAACCCCCTGGCCCCGGAGGACAGCCCCAGCATTTT
CDR3 protein: CASSEPPGPGGQPQHF

clone size: few
V gene: TRBV10-3
J gene: TRBJ2-5
D gene: TRBD2
CDR3 DNA: TGTGCCATCAGTTACAGCGGGGCAGAGACCCAGTACTTC
CDR3 protein: CAISYSGAETQYF

clone size: many
V gene: TRBV12-3/TRBV12-4
J gene: TRBJ2-2
D gene: .
CDR3 DNA: TGTGCCAGCAGGAACACCGGGGAGCTGTTTTTT
CDR3 protein: CASRNTGELFF

clone size: .
V gene: TRBV18
J gene: TRBJ2-2
D gene: .
CDR3 DNA: TGTGCCAGCTCACCACTAATAGGACACTCGAACACCGGGGAGCTGTTTTTT
CDR3 protein: CASSPLIGHSNTGELFF

clone size: .
V gene: TRBV7-2
J gene: TRBJ1-4
D gene: .
CDR3 DNA: TGTGCCAGCAGCCCGGGTGCGTGGTCTAATGAAAAACTGTTTTTT
CDR3 protein: CASSPGAWSNEKLFF

clone size: .
V gene: TRBV7-2
J gene: TRBJ2-5
D gene: .
CDR3 DNA: TGTGCCAGCAGCTCTCCCGCCGGACGAAGACAAGAGACCCAGTACTTC
CDR3 protein: CASSSPAGRRQETQYF

clone size: many
V gene: TRBV7-2
J gene: TRBJ2-3
D gene: .
CDR3 DNA: TGTGCCAGCAGAGTCCCCCGAGCCTATACGCAGTATTTT
CDR3 protein: CASRVPRAYTQYF